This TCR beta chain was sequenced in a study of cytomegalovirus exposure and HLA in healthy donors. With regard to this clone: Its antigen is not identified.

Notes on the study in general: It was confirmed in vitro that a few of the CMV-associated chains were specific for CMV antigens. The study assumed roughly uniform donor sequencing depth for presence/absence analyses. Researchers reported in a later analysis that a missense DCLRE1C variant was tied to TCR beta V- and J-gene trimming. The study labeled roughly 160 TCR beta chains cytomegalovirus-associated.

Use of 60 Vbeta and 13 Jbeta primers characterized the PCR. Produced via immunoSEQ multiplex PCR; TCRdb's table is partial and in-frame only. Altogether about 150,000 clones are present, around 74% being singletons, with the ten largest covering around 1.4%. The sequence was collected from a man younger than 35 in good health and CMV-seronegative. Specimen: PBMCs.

Here the CDR3 DNA reads TGCGCCAGCAGGTACCTTGCCGGGACTACCCCCTACGAGCAGTACTTC. It is translated as CASRYLAGTTPYEQYF. The V call is TRBV4-1, the J call TRBJ2-7; 7 bases agree with TRBD2. The CDR3 has 16 amino acids. Trimming cost V 6 bases and J 2 bases; bases outside gene matches: 13. The germline V gene encodes CDR1 MGHRA and CDR2 YSYEKL.